In its sample, the clone carrying this TCR beta chain was seen a few times. Its antigen is still unknown. The sample belongs to a study of cytomegalovirus exposure and HLA in healthy donors. Study-level findings and limits: One variant, a missense change in DCLRE1C, was linked in a later analysis to TCR beta V- and J-gene trimming.

This PCR relied on a set of 60 Vbeta primers and 13 Jbeta primers. Here immunoSEQ multiplex PCR was the method, and the copy in TCRdb shows in-frame clones only, minus some. The sample includes fewer than 85,000 clones, around 78% of them seen just once. V shed 5 bases and J 5 bases; nucleotides not matched to a gene: 8. Germline V gene sequence: CDR1 SGHVS, CDR2 FNYEAQ. The CDR3 totals 15 residues. This TCR was recovered from a male donor in good health and CMV-seropositive. The sequencing sample was made of PBMCs. The chain joins TRBV7-6 to TRBJ1-4; 7 bases line up with TRBD1. CDR3 DNA sequence: TGTGCCAGCAGCCGACGACAGGGTCGGAATGAAAAACTGTTTTTT. It translates to CASSRRQGRNEKLFF.